Listed below are T cell receptor beta chains from one sample, sequenced in a study of tumor-infiltrating lymphocytes in primary liver carcinoma. TCRdb reanalysed the multiplex PCR reads using MiXCR and keeps one entry per CDR3 protein. The sample holds 200,000 or so distinct CDR3 sequences, around 60% seen once. Input material: peripheral blood. The receptors here all came from a woman aged 55-70 years with primary liver carcinoma and hepatitis B virus infection. CDR3s include the opening cysteine and the closing phenylalanine or tryptophan. D genes are given only for firm matches. A row's size may be missing; if present it is once, few, many or a size class.

TRBJ2-7	many	TRBV10-3	TRBD2	CAIRFTESGSSIEQYF	TGTGCCATCAGATTTACAGAAAGCGGGAGTAGTATCGAGCAGTACTTC
TRBJ2-3	-	TRBV12-3/TRBV12-4	TRBD2	CASSNQRGGDTQYF	TGCGCCAGCAGTAATCAGCGGGGGGGAGATACGCAGTATTTT
TRBJ2-7	many	TRBV6-5	TRBD1	CASLPGQGSNEQYF	TGTGCCAGTCTTCCGGGACAGGGTTCGAACGAGCAGTACTTC
TRBJ1-1	-	TRBV29-1	-	CSVFKGTNTEAFF	TGCAGCGTCTTTAAGGGCACTAACACTGAAGCTTTCTTT
TRBJ2-1	many	TRBV7-8	-	CASSWLRGNEQFF	TGTGCCAGCAGCTGGCTAAGAGGAAATGAGCAGTTCTTC
TRBJ2-5	few	TRBV5-4	-	CASSPGGEAKTQYF	TGTGCCAGCAGCCCCGGAGGGGAGGCAAAGACCCAGTACTTC
TRBJ2-7	many	TRBV10-3	-	CAIGSGVWDEQYF	TGTGCCATCGGGTCCGGGGTTTGGGACGAGCAGTACTTC
TRBJ2-7	-	TRBV7-8	TRBD2	CASSKRGLSSLPLSYEQYF	TGTGCCAGCAGCAAACGGGGACTATCAAGTCTCCCTCTAAGCTACGAGCAGTACTTC
TRBJ1-2	-	TRBV6-1	-	CASSEAGSFINYGYTF	TGTGCCAGCAGTGAAGCGGGCTCATTTATTAACTATGGCTACACCTTC
TRBJ1-2	many	TRBV4-1	-	CASSHMSGVLSYGYTF	TGCGCCAGCAGCCACATGTCTGGGGTCCTTAGCTATGGCTACACCTTC
TRBJ1-1	-	TRBV10-2	-	CASSESEISNSEAFF	TGCGCCAGCAGTGAGTCAGAAATATCGAACTCTGAAGCTTTCTTT
TRBJ2-7	many	TRBV6-1	TRBD2	CASSEAEREEYEQYF	TGTGCCAGCAGTGAAGCGGAGCGGGAGGAATACGAGCAGTACTTC
TRBJ2-1	once	TRBV28	-	CASSLEEGQPKNEQFF	TGTGCCAGCAGTTTAGAGGAGGGGCAGCCTAAGAATGAGCAGTTTTTC
TRBJ2-7	few	TRBV28	TRBD2	CATTSGRSYEQYF	TGTGCCACTACTAGCGGGAGGTCGTACGAGCAGTACTTC
TRBJ2-3	-	TRBV11-1	-	CASSWGIGAPQISRYF	-
TRBJ2-3	few	TRBV28	-	CASRVGTRSTDTQYF	TGTGCCAGCCGTGTCGGGACAAGGAGCACAGATACGCAGTATTTT
TRBJ1-2	-	TRBV5-6	-	CASSLSQGYGYTF	TGTGCCAGCAGCTTGAGTCAGGGGTATGGCTACACCTTC
TRBJ1-2	-	TRBV6-1	-	CTSSDVVLGGYGYTF	TGTACCAGCAGTGATGTGGTCCTTGGAGGCTATGGCTACACCTTC
TRBJ2-1	-	TRBV12-3/TRBV12-4	-	CASTPGATKSDEQFF	TGTGCCAGCACCCCGGGGGCCACTAAATCCGATGAGCAGTTCTTC
TRBJ2-5	-	TRBV6-6	-	CASSYYGGQQDTQYF	TGTGCCAGTAGTTACTACGGGGGTCAGCAAGATACCCAGTACTTC
TRBJ1-5	few	TRBV6-1	-	CASSERGDSNQPQHF	TGTGCCAGCAGTGAACGGGGGGATAGCAATCAGCCCCAGCATTTT
TRBJ1-2	-	TRBV29-1	-	CSAPSATNYGHTF	TGCAGCGCCCCCTCGGCCACAAACTATGGCCACACCTTC
TRBJ2-1	-	TRBV11-2	TRBD2	CASSLDAFMGERGSYNEQFF	TGTGCCAGCAGCTTAGATGCCTTCATGGGGGAGCGGGGCTCCTACAACGAGCAGTTCTTC
TRBJ2-3	many	TRBV6-2/TRBV6-3	-	CASSDRVGGPSTDTQYF	TGTGCCAGCAGCGATAGAGTTGGGGGGCCGAGCACAGATACGCAGTATTTT
TRBJ2-2	few	TRBV7-9	-	CASRSSTGAPAGELFF	TGTGCCAGCAGGTCAAGTACGGGGGCTCCGGCCGGGGAGCTGTTTTTT
TRBJ2-1	many	TRBV4-2	-	CASSQLDTGGYGEQFF	TGTGCCAGCAGCCAGTTAGATACAGGAGGGTATGGAGAGCAGTTCTTC
TRBJ1-2	-	TRBV5-6	-	CASRSGLGYGYTF	TGTGCCAGCAGATCAGGGCTGGGCTATGGCTACACCTTC
TRBJ2-2	-	TRBV11-3	-	CDSSLSRGGNRARELFF	TGTGACAGCAGCTTATCTCGTGGGGGTAATCGCGCCAGGGAGCTGTTTTTT
TRBJ2-7	-	TRBV20-1	TRBD2	CSAKAGTSGRHEQYF	TGCAGTGCTAAGGCCGGGACTAGCGGGAGGCACGAGCAGTACTTC
TRBJ2-7	once	TRBV11-2	-	CASSSTWATLYEQYF	TGTGCCAGCAGCTCGACCTGGGCTACCCTATACGAGCAGTACTTC
TRBJ2-1	-	TRBV24-1	-	CATSDPEGGDGEQFF	TGTGCCACCAGTGATCCCGAGGGAGGCGATGGCGAGCAGTTCTTC
TRBJ1-1	-	TRBV28	-	CASTLSYTEAFF	TGTGCCAGCACCCTAAGCTACACTGAAGCTTTCTTT
TRBJ2-3	-	TRBV2	TRBD2	CASSGLAGTDTQYF	TGTGCCAGCAGTGGGTTAGCGGGAACGGATACGCAGTATTTT
TRBJ1-1	-	TRBV29-1	-	CSVEEARWALF	TGCAGCGTTGAGGAAGCCCGATGGGCTCTCTTT
TRBJ2-7	-	TRBV6-5	TRBD2	CVSRYYGTSGYEQYF	TGTGTCAGCAGGTACTACGGGACTAGCGGTTACGAGCAGTACTTC
TRBJ1-3	-	TRBV12-3/TRBV12-4	TRBD1	CASSDRGSGNTIYF	TGTGCCAGCAGCGACAGGGGCTCTGGAAACACCATATATTTT
TRBJ1-1	few	TRBV12-3/TRBV12-4	TRBD1	CASTPSGVFYLGQGNTEAFF	TGTGCCAGCACCCCTAGCGGCGTGTTCTACCTTGGACAGGGGAACACTGAAGCTTTCTTT
TRBJ2-3	-	TRBV29-1	-	CIVVLDTQYF	TGCATTGTTGTTCTAGATACGCAGTATTTT
TRBJ1-5	few	TRBV12-3/TRBV12-4	-	CASRDSTNQPQHF	TGTGCCAGCAGAGACAGCACCAATCAGCCCCAGCATTTT
TRBJ2-1	once	TRBV5-1	TRBD2	CSSSSEGEGTLDGQFF	TGCTCCAGCAGCTCGGAAGGGGAGGGCACTTTGGATGGGCAGTTCTTC
TRBJ1-3	-	TRBV7-9	-	CASNPVQSGNIIYF	TGTGCCAGCAACCCCGTGCAATCTGGAAACATCATATATTTT
TRBJ2-7	-	TRBV7-9	-	CASSPDAYEQYF	TGTGCCAGCAGCCCCGACGCCTACGAGCAGTACTTC
TRBJ1-1	few	TRBV5-1	-	CASRKDGVNTEAFF	TGCGCCAGCAGAAAGGACGGAGTGAACACTGAAGCTTTCTTT
TRBJ2-5	few	TRBV5-1	-	CASQGGEAQYF	TGCGCCAGCCAGGGGGGAGAGGCCCAGTACTTC
TRBJ2-7	-	TRBV11-2	-	CASSPGGIEQYF	TGTGCCAGCAGTCCCGGGGGCATCGAGCAGTACTTC
TRBJ1-1	once	TRBV5-5	-	CGSSRWTEAFF	TGTGGCAGCAGCCGATGGACTGAAGCTTTCTTT
TRBJ1-5	-	TRBV29-1	-	CSVSQGGQSQHF	TGCAGCGTCTCACAGGGCGGTCAGTCCCAGCATTTT
TRBJ2-2	-	TRBV11-1	TRBD2	CATRSGGIDSGKLFF	TGTGCCACCAGGAGCGGGGGGATCGACTCCGGGAAGCTGTTTTTT
TRBJ2-3	few	TRBV12-3/TRBV12-4	-	CASSPSRRSDTQYF	TGTGCCAGCAGTCCCTCTCGTCGGTCAGATACGCAGTATTTT
TRBJ2-1	few	TRBV2	TRBD2	CASSSTQTSGRYNEQFF	TGTGCCAGCAGCTCCACCCAGACTAGCGGGAGGTACAATGAGCAGTTCTTC